The rows below give T cell receptor beta chains drawn from one sample of a study of blood T cell repertoires in COVID-19. Sequencing used immunoSEQ multiplex PCR; TCRdb keeps in-frame clones, though not all of them. The sample carries approximately 290,000 clones, approximately 85% recorded once. Material: peripheral blood. These receptor sequences come from a human donor with COVID-19, enrolled during active disease. The donor label of this sample is uncertain. Each CDR3 is given with its conserved first and last residue. The D gene is left open where the match is weak. Clone size is stated in some rows and not others, as once, few, many or a class when expanded.

d_call j_call v_call clone_size cdr3_aa cdr3_nt
TRBD2 TRBJ2-1 TRBV4-3 NA CASSPQLSGTSAHEQFF TGCGCCAGCAGCCCGCAACTTTCCGGGACTAGCGCCCATGAGCAGTTCTTC
NA TRBJ1-1 TRBV5-1 once CASSLGAGTYTEAFF TGCGCCAGCAGCTTGGGAGCCGGGACTTACACTGAAGCTTTCTTT
NA TRBJ1-6 TRBV3-1/TRBV3-2 NA CASSQGWGGVHNSPLHF TGTGCCAGCAGCCAAGGATGGGGGGGCGTCCATAATTCACCCCTCCACTTT
NA TRBJ1-2 TRBV29-1 NA CSVEAGAGKSDGYTF TGCAGCGTTGAGGCGGGGGCAGGCAAGAGTGATGGCTACACCTTC
NA TRBJ1-5 TRBV18 few CASSRGGSNQPQHF TGTGCCAGCTCGCGGGGTGGCAGCAATCAGCCCCAGCATTTT
NA TRBJ1-2 TRBV6-2/TRBV6-3 NA CASSYSTALYGYTF TGTGCCAGCAGTTACTCGACAGCACTCTATGGCTACACCTTC
TRBD2 TRBJ2-5 TRBV28 NA CASSLASGSETQYF TGTGCCAGCAGTTTAGCTAGCGGGAGTGAGACCCAGTACTTC
NA TRBJ1-3 TRBV7-8 once CASSRGSSGNTIYF TGTGCCAGCAGTCGAGGGAGCTCTGGAAACACCATATATTTT
TRBD2 TRBJ2-1 TRBV19 NA CASSPGQREGPEQFF TGTGCCAGTAGCCCCGGACAGCGGGAGGGCCCAGAGCAGTTCTTC
NA TRBJ2-7 TRBV2 NA CASSDQGYEQYF TGTGCCAGCAGTGATCAGGGCTACGAGCAGTACTTC
NA TRBJ2-5 TRBV29-1 NA CSVPLGSQETQYF TGCAGCGTCCCCCTGGGCAGCCAAGAGACCCAGTACTTC
TRBD2 TRBJ2-2 TRBV11-2 NA CASRRLAGAATGELFF TGTGCCAGCAGGAGACTAGCGGGAGCGGCAACCGGGGAGCTGTTTTTT
TRBD1 TRBJ1-1 TRBV29-1 NA CSVGKMYGTGARYTEAFF TGCAGCGTTGGAAAAATGTACGGTACAGGGGCCCGTTACACTGAAGCTTTCTTT
TRBD1 TRBJ1-1 TRBV28 NA CASVPPGQGVNTEAFF TGTGCCAGCGTACCTCCGGGGCAGGGGGTTAACACTGAAGCTTTCTTT
NA TRBJ1-1 TRBV4-3 NA CASSQDTVAGREAFF TGCGCCAGCAGCCAAGATACAGTTGCGGGGCGCGAAGCTTTCTTT
TRBD1 TRBJ2-6 TRBV19 NA CASSIGLTGGTGANVLTF TGTGCCAGTAGTATAGGACTGACAGGGGGCACTGGGGCCAACGTCCTGACTTTC
NA TRBJ2-3 TRBV30 NA CAWSEQGTDTQYF TGTGCCTGGAGTGAACAGGGAACAGATACGCAGTATTTT
NA TRBJ1-1 TRBV7-6 NA CASSLGPGMNTEAFF TGTGCCAGCAGCTTAGGTCCAGGTATGAACACTGAAGCTTTCTTT
TRBD1 TRBJ1-3 TRBV11-3 NA CASSLGGTAGNTIYF TGTGCCAGCAGCTTAGGAGGGACAGCCGGAAACACCATATATTTT
NA TRBJ2-3 TRBV7-2 NA CASSFTTGWPDTQYF TGTGCCAGCAGCTTCACTACAGGGTGGCCAGATACGCAGTATTTT
TRBD1 TRBJ1-2 TRBV7-2 NA CASSYQGQAYGYTF TGTGCCAGCAGCTACCAAGGACAGGCATATGGCTACACCTTC
TRBD1 TRBJ1-4 TRBV27 NA CASGQTGGNEKLFF TGTGCCAGCGGGCAGACAGGGGGGAATGAAAAACTGTTTTTT
NA TRBJ1-6 TRBV19 NA CASRTSQGRNSPLHF TGTGCCAGTCGTACCTCGCAGGGGAGAAATTCACCCCTCCACTTT
TRBD2 TRBJ2-7 TRBV27 NA CASSPRGSGAPYEQYF TGTGCCAGCAGTCCCCGGGGTAGCGGGGCCCCCTACGAGCAGTACTTC
TRBD1 TRBJ2-2 TRBV19 once CASRSTGGPTGELFF TGTGCCAGTAGGTCAACAGGGGGCCCCACCGGGGAGCTGTTTTTT
NA TRBJ2-2 TRBV9 NA CASSVGIFRGDTGELFF TGTGCCAGCAGCGTAGGGATCTTCAGGGGCGACACCGGGGAGCTGTTTTTT
NA TRBJ1-1 TRBV21-1 NA CATPVDPGTGVTEAFF TGTGCCACCCCAGTAGATCCCGGGACAGGGGTCACTGAAGCTTTCTTT
NA TRBJ1-5 TRBV6-5 NA CASKAANQPQHF TGTGCCAGCAAGGCGGCTAATCAGCCCCAGCATTTT
TRBD1 TRBJ2-2 TRBV28 NA CARGTGPNTGELFF TGTGCCAGGGGGACAGGCCCCAACACCGGGGAGCTGTTTTTT
NA TRBJ2-7 TRBV6-5 NA CASRAGTRSSYEQYF TGTGCCAGCAGGGCCGGGACACGGAGCTCCTACGAGCAGTACTTC
TRBD1 TRBJ2-7 TRBV7-2 NA CASSSGGDRGQYF TGTGCCAGCAGCTCGGGTGGGGACAGAGGGCAGTACTTC
TRBD2 TRBJ2-2 TRBV7-3 NA CASSLTSGRGTGELFF TGTGCCAGCAGCCTGACAAGCGGGAGAGGCACCGGGGAGCTGTTTTTT
NA TRBJ2-1 TRBV19 once CASSMGLGENNEQFF TGTGCCAGTAGTATGGGCCTCGGGGAGAACAATGAGCAGTTCTTC
NA TRBJ1-1 TRBV5-8 NA CASSLIYTEAFF TGTGCCAGCAGCTTAATATACACTGAAGCTTTCTTT
NA TRBJ2-7 TRBV19 NA CASSTHRTGGEQYF TGTGCCAGTAGTACTCACAGGACCGGGGGTGAGCAGTACTTC
TRBD2 TRBJ2-2 TRBV5-4 NA CASSVSSGRVSGELFF TGTGCCAGCAGCGTGTCTAGCGGGAGAGTCTCCGGGGAGCTGTTTTTT
NA TRBJ2-5 TRBV19 NA CASSIFSSQETQYF TGTGCCAGTAGTATTTTTAGCTCACAAGAGACCCAGTACTTC
TRBD1 TRBJ1-2 TRBV4-3 NA CASSHQGRQGGYGYTF TGCGCCAGCAGCCACCAGGGTAGACAGGGAGGCTATGGCTACACCTTC
NA TRBJ1-1 TRBV28 once CASSFRGWTEAFF TGTGCCAGCAGTTTCAGGGGATGGACTGAAGCTTTCTTT
NA TRBJ2-7 TRBV11-2 NA CASSTGLGDEQYF TGTGCCAGCAGCACAGGGTTAGGGGACGAGCAGTACTTC
NA TRBJ1-1 TRBV29-1 NA CSVEVEGNTEAFF TGCAGCGTTGAAGTAGAGGGAAACACTGAAGCTTTCTTT
TRBD1 TRBJ2-2 TRBV27 NA CASSNPGQGAVGELFF TGTGCCAGCAGTAACCCGGGACAGGGGGCAGTGGGGGAGCTGTTTTTT
NA TRBJ1-4 TRBV3-1/TRBV3-2 few CASSQDVGQRGEKLFF TGTGCCAGCAGCCAAGATGTTGGCCAGCGGGGTGAAAAACTGTTTTTT
NA TRBJ1-1 TRBV7-3 NA CASSDPIGAFGGAGEMNTEAFF TGTGCCAGCAGCGATCCCATTGGGGCCTTCGGGGGAGCTGGTGAGATGAACACTGAAGCTTTCTTT
TRBD2 TRBJ2-1 TRBV9 NA CASSVGTNNNEQFF TGTGCCAGCAGCGTCGGGACTAATAACAATGAGCAGTTCTTC
NA TRBJ1-4 TRBV5-5 once CASSLGGQPPSLFF TGTGCCAGCAGCTTGGGCGGACAGCCTCCCTCTTTGTTTTTT
NA TRBJ1-5 TRBV6-1 NA CASSEASPVASGPQHF TGTGCCAGCAGTGAAGCCTCTCCCGTAGCATCGGGGCCCCAGCATTTT
TRBD2 TRBJ2-7 TRBV5-4 NA CASGLAGLDFYEQYF TGTGCCAGCGGACTAGCGGGATTGGATTTCTACGAGCAGTACTTC
TRBD1 TRBJ2-7 TRBV5-1 NA CASRSDRVGEQYF TGCGCCAGCAGAAGCGACAGGGTTGGCGAGCAGTACTTC
TRBD1 TRBJ2-2 TRBV19 NA CASSSPGQINTGELFF TGTGCCAGTAGCTCCCCGGGACAGATCAACACCGGGGAGCTGTTTTTT
TRBD1 TRBJ1-1 TRBV25-1 NA CASSDWTGGNTEAFF TGTGCCAGCAGTGATTGGACAGGGGGGAACACTGAAGCTTTCTTT
TRBD2 TRBJ2-3 TRBV24-1 few CATSDLTSGMADTQYF TGTGCCACCAGTGACCTGACTAGCGGGATGGCAGATACGCAGTATTTT